This TCR beta chain emerged from a study of human T cells and chemical hapten exposure. For the study at large: Minor volume differences among pooled libraries chiefly drove per-sample TCR yield variation.

This clonotype has only a few counts. The time point is: pre-sensitization, week 0. As to treatment: therapeutic diphenylcyclopropenone sensitization with weekly scalp DPC. Only after blood had been drawn was each patch test applied. CDR3 size: 17 residues. The V gene's germline CDR1 is LNHNV and CDR2 YYDKDF (reference sequence). Between the trimmed V and J ends, which lost 1 base and 8 bases, there was a span of 21 bases. TCRdb used MiXCR to reprocess the RACE reads, holding one entry per CDR3 protein. This sample yields around 95,000 distinct CDR3 sequences, of which 11% are seen a single time; more than 2.5% belongs to the top ten.

The clonotype was recovered from a woman aged 55-69 years with alopecia areata. Some clones in this sample may be carry-over from other donors' samples. The sample here was whole blood, taken in connection with sensitization to the hapten diphenylcyclopropenone (DPC). The rearrangement uses TRBV15 and TRBJ2-1; possibly TRBD1 for D (7 bases). For the CDR3, the DNA is TGTGCCACCAGCAGAGTTAACAGGGGAGGTTTGATAGATGAGCAGTTCTTC. Translating it yields CATSRVNRGGLIDEQFF. The complete variable domain, with remaining parts taken from reference TRBV15 and TRBJ2-1, reads DAMVIQNPRYQVTQFGKPVTLSCSQTLNHNVMYWYQQKSSQAPKLLFHYYDKDFNNEADTPDNFQSRRPNTSFCFLDIRSPGLGDTAMYLCATSRVNRGGLIDEQFFGPGTRLTVL.